The clone carrying this TCR beta chain was seen more than once but under ten times. Its antigen is currently unknown. One entry per CDR3 protein results from TCRdb running MiXCR on the reads. This sample yields roughly 990,000 distinct CDR3 sequences, of which 31% are seen a single time; around an eighth belongs to the top ten. Germline assignment: CDR1 SGHKS and CDR2 YYEKEE (reference sequence). V lost 0 bases, J lost 3 bases, and 13 bases lay in between. This CDR3 contains 16 residues. The entry originates in a study of T cell repertoires in cytomegalovirus infection. The TCR comes from a human donor in good health (CMV status not recorded). Some clones in this sample may be carry-over from other donors' samples. The chain has TRBV5-5 and TRBJ1-5; TRBD1 might be the D (6 bases). The sample here was cultured CD8+ T cells from PBMCs, taken from culture after CMV antigen stimulation. CDR3: CASSLGTATNNQPQHF. The CDR3 bases are TGTGCCAGCAGCTTGGGGACAGCAACAAACAATCAGCCCCAGCATTTT. The full variable domain, with the rest looked up from reference TRBV5-5 and TRBJ1-5, is DAGVTQSPTHLIKTRGQQVTLRCSPISGHKSVSWYQQVLGQGPQFIFQYYEKEERGRGNFPDRFSARQFPNYSSELNVNALLLGDSALYLCASSLGTATNNQPQHFGDGTRLSIL.